These T cell receptor beta chains were read from a single sample in a study of T cells in localized non-small cell lung cancer. TCRdb keeps only in-frame clones here, not all; method: immunoSEQ multiplex PCR. The data show 75,000 to 85,000 clones, around 80% seen once. Sequencing was performed on peripheral blood, taken before any cancer treatment. These receptors were taken from a female donor over 55 with stage I lung adenocarcinoma. Both conserved end residues are part of each CDR3. The order of the fields is V gene, D gene, J gene, CDR3 length, clone size, CDR3 protein, CDR3 DNA. The D gene is left open where the match is weak. Some rows mark clone size as missing; the rest say once, few, many or name a class of expanded clone.

TRBV6-6,.,TRBJ1-5,14,.,CASSYFPWDQPQHF,TGTGCCAGCAGTTACTTTCCGTGGGATCAGCCCCAGCATTTT
TRBV9,TRBD2,TRBJ2-5,15,.,CASTRGGAEEETQYF,TGTGCCAGCACCCGGGGGGGGGCAGAAGAAGAGACCCAGTACTTC
TRBV7-2,.,TRBJ2-2,15,.,CASIPGGPGTGELFF,TGTGCCAGCATCCCTGGGGGGCCCGGCACCGGGGAGCTGTTTTTT
TRBV18,.,TRBJ2-1,16,.,CASSPPSAGNYNEQFF,TGTGCCAGCTCACCACCGTCGGCAGGGAACTACAATGAGCAGTTCTTC
TRBV4-2,.,TRBJ1-3,14,.,CASSQAARGNTIYF,TGTGCCAGCAGCCAAGCCGCGAGAGGAAACACCATATATTTT
TRBV6-5,.,TRBJ1-2,11,.,CASRETRGYTF,TGTGCCAGCAGGGAAACGCGTGGCTACACCTTC
TRBV19,TRBD2,TRBJ2-7,14,.,CASSMTSASYEQYF,TGTGCCAGTAGTATGACTAGCGCGAGCTACGAGCAGTACTTC
TRBV4-2,.,TRBJ2-1,14,.,CASSQDVLVNEQFF,TGTGCCAGCAGCCAAGATGTGCTTGTCAATGAGCAGTTCTTC
TRBV2,.,TRBJ1-5,13,few,CASGRGIDQPQHF,TGTGCCAGCGGAAGAGGGATAGATCAGCCCCAGCATTTT
TRBV7-9,.,TRBJ1-6,14,once,CASTRDGANSPLHF,TGTGCCAGCACCAGGGACGGAGCTAATTCACCCCTCCACTTT
TRBV19,.,TRBJ2-2,15,.,CASSLQGADTGELFF,TGTGCCAGTAGCCTACAGGGAGCTGACACCGGGGAGCTGTTTTTT
TRBV30,.,TRBJ2-5,12,.,CAWTGAGKTQYF,TGTGCCTGGACGGGGGCTGGGAAGACCCAGTACTTC
TRBV7-2,.,TRBJ2-1,14,.,CASSLDTWSNEQFF,TGTGCCAGCAGCTTAGATACGTGGAGTAATGAGCAGTTCTTC
TRBV14,.,TRBJ2-6,13,.,CASSRAGANVLTF,TGTGCCAGCAGCCGCGCTGGGGCCAACGTCCTGACTTTC
TRBV14,TRBD1,TRBJ1-1,15,.,CASSQGTGANTEAFF,TGTGCCAGCAGCCAAGGGACAGGTGCGAACACTGAAGCTTTCTTT
TRBV28,TRBD2,TRBJ2-1,16,.,CASSSPGTSFNNQQFF,TGTGCCAGCAGTTCCCCCGGGACTAGCTTTAATAACCAACAGTTCTTC
TRBV5-1,TRBD2,TRBJ2-3,13,.,CASSASGEDTQYF,TGCGCCAGCAGCGCTAGCGGGGAAGATACGCAGTATTTT
TRBV7-8,.,TRBJ2-5,15,.,CASSFSGRGQETQYF,TGTGCCAGCAGCTTTTCGGGACGAGGGCAAGAGACCCAGTACTTC
TRBV5-5,.,TRBJ2-1,12,.,CASSFTGFEQFF,TGTGCCAGCAGCTTTACAGGTTTTGAGCAGTTCTTC
TRBV9,TRBD2,TRBJ2-1,21,.,CASSVEGRGGLAGGPNNEQFF,TGTGCCAGCAGCGTAGAAGGTAGGGGGGGACTAGCGGGAGGGCCCAACAATGAGCAGTTCTTC
TRBV5-1,.,TRBJ1-1,14,many,CASSARASNTEAFF,TGCGCCAGCAGCGCCCGGGCCTCCAACACTGAAGCTTTCTTT
TRBV9,.,TRBJ2-2,15,.,CASSVGLENTGELFF,TGTGCCAGCAGCGTAGGTCTAGAGAACACCGGGGAGCTGTTTTTT
TRBV6-1,.,TRBJ1-2,14,.,CASSAFLRGNGYTF,TGTGCCAGCAGTGCTTTCCTCCGGGGTAACGGCTACACCTTC
TRBV4-2,.,TRBJ2-7,16,.,CASSPTSAGRAYEQYF,TGTGCCAGCAGCCCAACCTCAGCGGGCCGAGCCTACGAGCAGTACTTC
TRBV7-2,.,TRBJ2-7,12,.,CASSLSEAEQYF,TGTGCCAGCAGCCTAAGTGAGGCCGAGCAGTACTTC
TRBV30,TRBD1,TRBJ2-7,14,.,CAFYRDSSSYEQYF,TGTGCCTTTTACCGGGACAGTTCCTCCTACGAGCAGTACTTC
TRBV7-2,TRBD2,TRBJ2-1,21,.,CASSLAFGLAGGPSSYNEQFF,TGTGCCAGCAGCTTAGCTTTCGGACTAGCGGGGGGCCCCTCCTCCTACAATGAGCAGTTCTTC
TRBV7-8,TRBD2,TRBJ2-7,15,.,CASSLDSGRASEQYF,TGTGCCAGCAGCTTAGATAGCGGGAGGGCTTCCGAGCAGTACTTC
TRBV6-5,.,TRBJ1-1,16,.,CASSYSSIRITTEAFF,TGTGCCAGCAGTTACTCGAGTATCAGGATCACCACTGAAGCTTTCTTT
TRBV18,.,TRBJ2-1,12,.,CASSPQTNEQFF,TGTGCCAGCTCACCACAGACCAATGAGCAGTTCTTC
TRBV30,.,TRBJ1-2,12,few,CAWISRGLGYTF,TGTGCCTGGATCTCCAGGGGCCTTGGCTACACCTTC
TRBV19,.,TRBJ2-3,13,.,CASSMGFTDTQYF,TGTGCCAGTAGTATGGGTTTCACAGATACGCAGTATTTT
TRBV5-4,.,TRBJ1-2,14,.,CASSLMGANYGYTF,TGTGCCAGCAGCTTAATGGGGGCGAACTATGGCTACACCTTC
TRBV7-6,TRBD1,TRBJ1-1,20,.,CASSSTNSDRGRSSNTEAFF,TGTGCCAGCAGCTCGACCAACTCTGACAGGGGGCGATCGTCGAACACTGAAGCTTTCTTT
TRBV27,TRBD1,TRBJ2-7,17,.,CASSFTRFGTGFYEQYF,TGTGCCAGCAGTTTTACAAGATTTGGGACAGGGTTCTACGAGCAGTACTTC
TRBV19,.,TRBJ1-2,12,.,CASSLGGYGYTF,TGTGCCAGTTCCCTGGGGGGCTATGGCTACACCTTC
TRBV4-2,.,TRBJ2-7,15,.,CASSRETSTTYEQYF,TGTGCCAGCAGCAGAGAAACGAGCACCACCTACGAGCAGTACTTC
TRBV11-3,.,TRBJ2-2,14,.,CASSFGPQAGELFF,TGTGCCAGCAGCTTTGGACCTCAAGCCGGGGAGCTGTTTTTT
TRBV15,.,TRBJ1-3,13,.,CATSRGGESTIYF,TGTGCCACCAGCAGAGGTGGGGAGTCCACCATATATTTT
TRBV5-4,.,TRBJ2-5,13,.,CASSSLPQETQYF,TGTGCCAGCAGCTCCCTCCCCCAAGAGACCCAGTACTTC
TRBV15,.,TRBJ2-5,16,.,CATSREDDPPQETQYF,TGTGCCACCAGCAGGGAAGATGATCCCCCACAGGAGACCCAGTACTTC
TRBV19,.,TRBJ2-3,15,.,CASSIVALATDTQYF,TGTGCCAGTAGTATTGTGGCGTTGGCCACAGATACGCAGTATTTT
TRBV10-3,.,TRBJ2-3,14,.,CAISVLASTDTQYF,TGTGCCATCAGTGTACTAGCTAGCACAGATACGCAGTATTTT
TRBV6-6,TRBD1,TRBJ2-1,13,.,CASSRQGGNEQFF,TGTGCCAGCAGCCGACAGGGGGGGAATGAGCAGTTCTTC
TRBV7-9,TRBD1,TRBJ2-7,14,.,CASSLGQGVYEQYF,TGTGCCAGCAGCTTGGGACAGGGCGTGTACGAGCAGTACTTC
TRBV11-2,TRBD2,TRBJ2-1,16,.,CASSPTTSGRAGEQFF,TGTGCCAGCAGCCCCACGACTAGCGGGAGGGCCGGTGAGCAGTTCTTC
TRBV4-3,.,TRBJ2-3,15,.,CASSQDRGTAYTQYF,TGCGCCAGCAGCCAAGATCGTGGGACGGCTTATACGCAGTATTTT
TRBV5-6,TRBD2,TRBJ2-1,16,.,CASSGGRTSGTNEQFF,TGTGCCAGCAGCGGGGGGCGGACTAGCGGGACCAATGAGCAGTTCTTC
TRBV5-6,.,TRBJ2-2,12,.,CASSLRSGELFF,TGTGCCAGCAGCTTGCGGTCCGGGGAGCTGTTTTTT
TRBV5-4,.,TRBJ2-7,14,.,CASSLGGRKYEQYF,TGTGCCAGCAGCTTAGGTGGGAGGAAATACGAGCAGTACTTC
TRBV7-3,TRBD2,TRBJ2-2,14,.,CASSASGVGGELFF,TGTGCCAGCAGTGCGAGCGGGGTGGGCGGGGAGCTGTTTTTT
TRBV19,TRBD1,TRBJ1-1,13,.,CASSLEDRGWAFF,TGTGCCAGTAGTCTCGAGGACAGGGGCTGGGCTTTCTTT